Presented here are 13 T cell receptor beta chains from one specimen sequenced in a study of OX40 agonist ivuxolimab in advanced cancers. TCRdb's copy holds only in-frame clones and misses some; the assay was immunoSEQ multiplex PCR. Of around 53,000 clones in the sample, roughly 90% are singletons; the top ten hold 5.5% to 7%. This sample comprised CD4+ or CD8+ T cells sorted from blood, obtained in a trial of the OX40 agonist ivuxolimab. All receptors derive from an adult with an advanced solid tumor such as melanoma, head and neck, liver or kidney cancer.

The gene calls are TRBV11-2 and TRBJ1-3; D is ambiguous. This CDR3 is built from 13 residues. Germline loops: CDR1 SGHAT, CDR2 FQNNGV. V was shortened by 3 bases and J by 0 bases, with 3 bases between the two germline ends. Here the CDR3 DNA reads TGTGCCAGCAGCTTCGGCTCTGGAAACACCATATATTTT. This gives the protein CASSFGSGNTIYF.

A single count supports this clone. This chain links TRBV6-6 with TRBJ2-3, with a weak D call TRBD2 (6 bases). Germline V gene data show CDR1 as MNHNY and CDR2 as SVGAGI (reference sequence). V lost 4 bases, J lost 0 bases, and 11 bases lay in between. The CDR3 consists of 15 residues. CDR3 in amino acids: CASSLRGSSTDTQYF. The CDR3 coding sequence is TGTGCCAGCAGTTTACGGGGGTCTAGCACAGATACGCAGTATTTT.

CDR3 nucleotide sequence: TGTGCCAGTAGTATCTCGACAGACACCTACGAGCAGTACTTC. Translating it yields CASSISTDTYEQYF. This chain connects TRBV19 to TRBJ2-7; maybe TRBD1 (5 bases). The V end lost 3 bases, the J end lost 2 bases, and 11 bases lay between the germline ends. CDR3 size: 14 residues. Germline assignment: CDR1 LNHDA and CDR2 SQIVND (reference sequence).

This rearrangement joins TRBV7-9 to TRBJ1-2, with D hard to call. Trimming took off 4 bases at V and 1 base at J, with 16 bases between the two ends. CDR1 and CDR2 (germline): SEHNR, FQNEAQ (reference sequence). The CDR3 is 16 residues long. The CDR3 region is CASSSVAWQLNYGYTF. DNA for the CDR3: TGTGCCAGCAGCTCAGTAGCTTGGCAGCTTAACTATGGCTACACCTTC. Full variable domain (missing parts from reference TRBV7-9 and TRBJ1-2): DTGVSQNPRHKITKRGQNVTFRCDPISEHNRLYWYRQTLGQGPEFLTYFQNEAQLEKSRLLSDRFSAERPKGSFSTLEIQRTEQGDSAMYLCASSSVAWQLNYGYTFGSGTRLTVV.

To note about this clone: The junction departs from the called germline gene at one end, perhaps through a read error. The chain carries TRBV6-1 and TRBJ2-2; D may match TRBD1 or TRBD2 (5 bases each). CDR3 length: 12 residues. Germline CDR1 MNHNS, CDR2 SASEGT. This CDR3 is CASSEGTEELFF. CDR3 DNA sequence: TGTGCCAGCAGTGAGGGGACCGAGGAGCTGTTTTTT.

The J gene is TRBJ2-3, the V gene TRBV6-4; a possible D gene is TRBD1 (5 bases). Germline CDR1 reads MRHNA; CDR2 reads SNTAGT. The CDR3 is 16 amino acids. Trimming cost V 5 bases and J 3 bases, with 18 bases left between them. This CDR3 is CASSSLTARRTDTQYF. As DNA, the CDR3 is TGTGCCAGCAGTTCCCTGACAGCCCGGCGGACAGATACGCAGTATTTT.

The rearrangement uses TRBV9 and TRBJ2-3; a weak D match, TRBD2 (6 bases). This CDR3 is built from 14 residues. V was cut by 3 bases and J by 6 bases, with 14 bases left in between. Germline assignment: CDR1 SGDLS and CDR2 YYNGEE. This CDR3 reads CASSGSGVGDTQYF. CDR3 coding DNA: TGTGCCAGCAGCGGTTCGGGGGTTGGGGATACGCAGTATTTT.

This chain links TRBV11-2 with TRBJ2-1; 7 bases match TRBD2. The CDR3 covers 15 residues. The germline gives CDR1 SGHAT, CDR2 FQNNGV. The J segment lost 2 bases and the V segment lost 5 bases, leaving 6 bases of the junction unmatched. CDR3 DNA sequence: TGTGCCAGCAGCCTCTTGGGGGGGGCCTACAATGAGCAGTTCTTC. Residues: CASSLLGGAYNEQFF.

This clone was seen more than once but under ten times. V gene TRBV19 combines with J gene TRBJ1-2; perhaps TRBD1 as D (6 bases). CDR1 and CDR2 from the germline V gene are LNHDA and SQIVND (reference sequence). This CDR3 is built from 16 residues. The ends were cut back, 5 bases at V and 2 bases at J, with 18 bases in the middle. This chain's CDR3 is CASSPHGQKYNYGYTF. In DNA, the CDR3 is TGTGCCAGTAGTCCCCATGGACAGAAGTACAACTATGGCTACACCTTC.

The V and J genes are TRBV18 and TRBJ2-5; maybe TRBD1 (6 bases). The germline gives CDR1 KGHSH, CDR2 LQKENI. With 3 bases removed from V and 5 bases from J, the gap between germline ends came to 10 bases. The CDR3 extends over 13 amino acids. The DNA for the CDR3 is TGTGCCAGCTCACCCCAGGGGAAGGAGACCCAGTACTTC. It is translated as CASSPQGKETQYF.

The gene calls are TRBV5-1 and TRBJ1-2; 9 bases line up with TRBD1. CDR1 and CDR2 (germline): SGHRS, YFSETQ. V shed 0 bases, J shed 3 bases, and the junction held 9 bases outside the gene matches. This CDR3 is 17 amino acids long. The CDR3, as DNA: TGCGCCAGCAGCTTGGGACAGGGGGGTAAGGCCGACTATGGCTACACCTTC. The encoded protein is CASSLGQGGKADYGYTF. Looking up the rest from reference TRBV5-1 and TRBJ1-2 gives the full variable domain: KAGVTQTPRYLIKTRGQQVTLSCSPISGHRSVSWYQQTPGQGLQFLFEYFSETQRNKGNFPGRFSGRQFSNSRSEMNVSTLELGDSALYLCASSLGQGGKADYGYTFGSGTRLTVV.

V usage is TRBV6-1 and J usage is TRBJ2-1; weak D call: TRBD1 (5 bases). This CDR3 has 13 residues. V was trimmed by 7 bases and J by 7 bases, leaving 14 bases between them. The germline V gene encodes CDR1 MNHNS and CDR2 SASEGT. The CDR3 nucleotides read TGTGCCAGCATTCGACAGTTTACGAATGAGCAGTTCTTC. It translates to CASIRQFTNEQFF.

The chain joins TRBV9 to TRBJ1-2; D ambiguous. Trimming cost V 1 base and J 1 base, with 32 bases left between them. The CDR3 is 22 amino acids. The germline V gene has CDR1 SGDLS and CDR2 YYNGEE. DNA of the CDR3: TGTGCCAGCAGCGTACGCCCATTGGTGGGCAGCGGGTTTATCCCCCTTAACTATGGCTACACCTTC. This translates into CASSVRPLVGSGFIPLNYGYTF.